This T cell receptor beta chain was identified during a study of T cells in Graves' hyperthyroidism and ophthalmopathy. Study results and limitations: Most thyroid clonotypes expanded above 0.001 were also detected in blood. The model forecast ophthalmopathy, anticipating it by a median roughly 6 months before onset.

RNA transcripts yielded amplified TCR beta CDR3 regions. TCR CDR3 underwent first-round RT-PCR with the HTBI primer set. TCRdb fed the multiplex PCR reads into MiXCR, producing one record per CDR3 protein. In the table there are about 290,000 distinct CDR3 sequences, around 17% of which are singletons. Trimming cost V 3 bases and J 4 bases, with 16 bases left between them. Germline CDR1 reads DFQATT; CDR2 reads SNEGSKA (reference sequence). The CDR3 contains 14 residues. This clonotype was recorded many times. Its antigen remains unidentified. V gene TRBV20-1 combines with J gene TRBJ2-7, with TRBD2 as a possible D gene (6 bases). Source material: blood. This TCR was recovered from a man aged 30-40 years with Graves' hyperthyroidism. In DNA form, the CDR3 reads TGCAGTGCTAGGGCGACTAGTCTCTCGTACGAGCAGTACTTC. It translates to CSARATSLSYEQYF.